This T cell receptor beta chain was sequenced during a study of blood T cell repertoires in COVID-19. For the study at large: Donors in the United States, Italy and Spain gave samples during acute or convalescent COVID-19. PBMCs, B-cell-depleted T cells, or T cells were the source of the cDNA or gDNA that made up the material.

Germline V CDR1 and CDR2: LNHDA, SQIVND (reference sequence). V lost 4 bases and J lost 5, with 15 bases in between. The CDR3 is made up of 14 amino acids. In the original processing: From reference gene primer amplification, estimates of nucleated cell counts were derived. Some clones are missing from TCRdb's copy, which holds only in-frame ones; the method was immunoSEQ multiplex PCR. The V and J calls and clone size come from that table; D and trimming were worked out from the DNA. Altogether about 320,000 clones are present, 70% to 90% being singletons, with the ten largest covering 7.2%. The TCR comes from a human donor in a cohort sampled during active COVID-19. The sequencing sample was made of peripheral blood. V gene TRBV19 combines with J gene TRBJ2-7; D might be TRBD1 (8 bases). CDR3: CASSNRGGPDEQYF. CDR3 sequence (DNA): TGTGCCAGTAGTAACAGGGGGGGCCCGGACGAGCAGTACTTC.